This T cell receptor (beta chain) is drawn from a study of blood T cell repertoires in COVID-19. TCRdb's copy holds only in-frame clones and misses some; the assay was immunoSEQ multiplex PCR. This table holds 130,000 to 150,000 clones, 88% found once. This clone was observed a few times. Recruitment covered some 25 US areas and drew participants whose ages spanned roughly 18 to 100 years. Material for sequencing was PBMCs or T cells enriched from blood (not recorded which). This clonotype was obtained from a woman between 25 and 40 years old with acute COVID-19.

CDR3: CASSSRPSRYEQYF. In DNA form, the CDR3 reads TGTGCCAGCAGCTCTCGACCTAGCCGCTACGAGCAGTACTTC. The chain combines TRBV28 with TRBJ2-7, with a possible D match to TRBD2 (5 bases). Trimming took off 6 bases at V and 3 bases at J, with 15 bases between the two ends. From germline, CDR1 is MDHEN and CDR2 SYDVKM. The CDR3 is 14 amino acids.